These 31 T cell receptor beta chains came from one sample sequenced in a study of persistence of HIV-infected CD4 T cells. An overlapping HIV-1 Gag peptide pool stimulated these cells at about 0.9 ug/peptide/mL. Sorting of responding CD4+ T cells relied on upregulated CD40 ligand together with CD69. These receptors' targets are unknown. The immunoSEQ assay was version 4, run in survey mode. Sequenced by immunoSEQ multiplex PCR; TCRdb stores in-frame clones only, minus some. Of under 40,000 clones in the sample, 70% were seen once. The material was CD4+ T cells sorted from PBMCs after approximately 19-hour stimulation, obtained from a patient who received antiretroviral therapy. Receptors were obtained from an adult man with HIV who was CMV-seropositive.

This clone turned up a few times. The junction departs from the called germline gene at one end, perhaps through a read error. The chain links TRBV7-3 to TRBJ1-2, with no clear D. The CDR3 is made up of 12 amino acids. Germline CDR1 reads SGHTA; CDR2 reads FQGTGA. The CDR3 sequence: CASSFNNDGYTF. The CDR3 region has the DNA TGTGCCAGCAGCTTTAATAACGATGGCTACACCTTC.

By its share, this clone is medium-sized. The rearrangement links TRBV3-1 (or the pseudogene TRBV3-2) to TRBJ1-1; D may be TRBD1 (5 bases). The germline gives CDR1 LGHDT, CDR2 YNNKEL (reference sequence). CDR3 length: 15 amino acids. V lost 3 bases and J lost 7, with 18 bases in between. The chain's CDR3 is CASSQGAAGRGEAFF. The CDR3 coding sequence is TGTGCCAGCAGCCAGGGCGCAGCGGGGCGCGGTGAAGCTTTCTTT.

The chain joins TRBV3-1 (or the pseudogene TRBV3-2) to TRBJ1-6; TRBD1 might be the D (5 bases). The CDR3 is 15 amino acids. V shed 0 bases and J shed 10 bases, with 13 bases lying between them. Germline V gene sequence: CDR1 LGHDT, CDR2 YNNKEL (reference sequence). The chain's CDR3 is CASSQDKDIWSPLHF. The CDR3 DNA sequence: TGTGCCAGCAGCCAAGATAAGGACATTTGGTCACCCCTCCACTTT.

This clone was counted once. The chain has TRBV19 and TRBJ1-6; maybe TRBD1 (5 bases). In germline, CDR1 is LNHDA, CDR2 SQIVND (reference sequence). Deletions cut 11 bases from V and 13 bases from J, with 27 bases between. The CDR3 sequence is 15 residues long. CDR3 nucleotide sequence: TGTGCCTCTTGTAGTGGGGGGGGACCAACCGTCCCCCTCCACTTT. Protein sequence: CASCSGGGPTVPLHF.

The chain links TRBV6-5 to TRBJ2-7, with D perhaps matching TRBD1 or TRBD2 (5 bases each). CDR3 size: 14 residues. Germline V gene sequence: CDR1 MNHEY, CDR2 SVGAGI. V was shortened by 0 bases and J by 6 bases, with 12 bases between the two germline ends. The CDR3 DNA follows: TGTGCCAGCAGTTACTCGAATAAGGGGAGCGAGCAGTACTTC. Translated: CASSYSNKGSEQYF.

The rearrangement joins TRBV15 to TRBJ1-4; perhaps TRBD1 as D (6 bases). Germline CDR1 LNHNV, CDR2 YYDKDF (reference sequence). The CDR3 extends over 15 amino acids. V gave up 0 bases and J gave up 8 bases, with 13 bases separating them. This CDR3 is CATSRDIQGSEKLFF. CDR3 DNA sequence: TGTGCCACCAGCAGAGATATACAGGGAAGCGAAAAACTGTTTTTT.

The chain uses TRBV6-1 and TRBJ1-5, with TRBD1 matching over 7 bases. The junction had 9 bases not matched to a gene; V was cut back by 1 base and J by 9 bases. The CDR3 length is 15 residues. CDR1 and CDR2 from the germline V gene are MNHNS and SASEGT. CDR3 loop: CASSEEGTGVRPQHF. CDR3 bases: TGTGCCAGCAGTGAAGAGGGTACAGGGGTACGGCCCCAGCATTTT.

The J gene is TRBJ2-4, the V gene TRBV19; D gene uncertain. Germline V lookup: CDR1 LNHDA, CDR2 SQIVND (reference sequence). Between the trimmed V and J ends, which lost 5 bases and 2 bases, there was a span of 10 bases. The CDR3 runs to 14 residues. The CDR3 sequence: CASSAASTKNIQYF. CDR3 sequence (DNA): TGTGCCAGTAGTGCTGCGAGCACCAAAAACATTCAGTACTTC. Drawing the rest from reference TRBV19 and TRBJ2-4, the complete variable domain is DGGITQSPKYLFRKEGQNVTLSCEQNLNHDAMYWYRQDPGQGLRLIYYSQIVNDFQKGDIAEGYSVSREKKESFPLTVTSAQKNPTAFYLCASSAASTKNIQYFGAGTRLSVL.

This clone is termed medium-sized. The chain uses TRBV7-3 and TRBJ2-5, with 12 bases aligning to TRBD1. The CDR3 spans 16 residues. From germline, CDR1 is SGHTA and CDR2 FQGTGA. V was clipped by 5 bases and J by 5 bases; unmatched bases: 9. CDR3 residues: CASSPTGTGGRETQYF. In nucleotides, the CDR3 is TGTGCCAGCAGCCCTACCGGGACAGGGGGCAGGGAGACCCAGTACTTC.

This chain uses TRBV10-3 with TRBJ1-5; D gene ambiguous. CDR1 and CDR2 (germline): ENHRY, SYGVKD. The CDR3 length is 13 residues. V lost 4 bases and J 1 base, leaving 5 bases between the germline ends. The CDR3 DNA follows: TGTGCCATCAGTGTTCAGAGCAATCAGCCCCAGCATTTT. Its protein is CAISVQSNQPQHF.

In this sample, this clone turned up a few times. V and J are TRBV3-1 (or the pseudogene TRBV3-2) and TRBJ2-7; 7 positions agree with TRBD2. V lost 4 bases, J lost 1 base, and 10 bases stayed unmatched. The CDR3 runs 16 residues. Germline values: CDR1 LGHDT, CDR2 YNNKEL (reference sequence). This CDR3 is CASSPGGGGASYEQYF. The CDR3 DNA is TGTGCCAGCAGCCCGGGCGGCGGGGGTGCATCCTACGAGCAGTACTTC.

The rearrangement uses TRBV6-5 and TRBJ1-4; D remains ambiguous. CDR1 is MNHEY and CDR2 is SVGAGI in the germline V gene. There are 14 residues in the CDR3. V was clipped by 7 bases and J by 2 bases, with 11 bases between them. The CDR3 spells CASTPGQTNEKLFF. The CDR3 DNA follows: TGTGCCAGCACGCCGGGCCAGACTAATGAAAAACTGTTTTTT.

V and J are TRBV2 and TRBJ1-5; D is uncertain. CDR3 length: 14 residues. The V gene lost 4 bases and the J gene lost 0 bases, with 7 bases spanning the gap. The germline gives CDR1 SNHLY, CDR2 FYNNEI. CDR3 sequence (DNA): TGTGCCAGCAGTGGGTACAGTAGCAATCAGCCCCAGCATTTT. Its translation: CASSGYSSNQPQHF.

Details on this clone: One end of the junction varies from germline; a read error may be responsible. This specimen includes other DNA sequences encoding the same CDR3. The chain has TRBV5-6 and TRBJ2-4; tentative D call: TRBD2 (6 bases). The CDR3 covers 16 residues. CDR1 is SGHDT, CDR2 YYEEEE, per germline. The CDR3 protein is CASSLPGQLAKNIQYF. CDR3 in DNA: TGTGCCAGCAGCCTTCCAGGACAACTAGCCAAAAACATTCAGTACTTT. Looking up the rest from reference TRBV5-6 and TRBJ2-4 gives the full variable domain: DAGVTQSPTHLIKTRGQQVTLRCSPKSGHDTVSWYQQALGQGPQFIFQYYEEEERQRGNFPDRFSGHQFPNYSSELNVNALLLGDSALYLCASSLPGQLAKNIQYFGAGTRLSVL.

This clone occurred a few times. This sequence joins TRBV6-5 and TRBJ1-1; 8 positions agree with TRBD1. The CDR3 totals 14 residues. Looked up from germline, CDR1 is MNHEY and CDR2 is SVGAGI. The J segment lost 6 bases and the V segment lost 8 bases, leaving 11 bases of the junction unmatched. CDR3 bases: TGTGCCAGCGGGGGGAGACAGGGGATCTCTGAAGCTTTCTTT. The encoded protein is CASGGRQGISEAFF.

This clone came up a few times. This chain uses TRBV28 with TRBJ1-6; 7 bases agree with TRBD1. The CDR3 consists of 15 residues. Germline V gene sequence: CDR1 MDHEN, CDR2 SYDVKM. The junction had 7 bases not matched to a gene; V was cut back by 5 bases and J by 6 bases. The CDR3 here is CASSPPGQFNSPLHF. The CDR3 DNA is TGTGCCAGCAGTCCTCCGGGACAGTTTAATTCACCCCTCCACTTT.

The chain carries TRBV9 and TRBJ2-3, with D perhaps matching TRBD1 (5 bases). Germline-derived CDR1 and CDR2 are SGDLS and YYNGEE. The CDR3 has 13 amino acids. V was shortened by 5 bases and J by 2 bases, with 9 bases between the two germline ends. This CDR3 reads CASSLRVTDTQYF. The CDR3 bases are TGTGCCAGCAGTCTCAGGGTCACAGATACGCAGTATTTT.

The chain recombines TRBV5-1 with TRBJ2-5; D tentatively fits TRBD1 or TRBD2 (5 bases each). Germline CDR1 is SGHRS and CDR2 is YFSETQ. V was clipped by 0 bases and J by 4 bases, with 13 bases between them. This CDR3 has 15 residues. CDR3 DNA sequence: TGCGCCAGCAGCTTGGCCGGCAGGGACGGAGAGACCCAGTACTTC. Its translation: CASSLAGRDGETQYF.

CDR3 sequence: CASSTRRGQGAEGYTF. CDR3 DNA: TGTGCCAGTAGTACTAGGCGAGGACAGGGAGCGGAGGGCTACACCTTC. The rearrangement joins TRBV19 to TRBJ1-2, with TRBD1 matching 8 bases. The CDR3 consists of 16 residues. The ends lost 4 bases at V and 8 bases at J; junction bases unmatched: 15. The germline gives CDR1 LNHDA, CDR2 SQIVND (reference sequence).

The rearrangement joins TRBV28 to TRBJ1-1; D may be TRBD1 (6 bases). The V gene's germline CDR1 is MDHEN and CDR2 SYDVKM. V was shortened by 2 bases and J by 6 bases, with 22 bases between the two germline ends. This CDR3 comprises 17 residues. In DNA form, the CDR3 reads TGTGCCAGCAGTTTAGGGCTCGGAGGGGGACGGCCCCCTGAAGCTTTCTTT. Translating gives CASSLGLGGGRPPEAFF.

This clone has just a few counts. The chain is built from TRBV5-1 and TRBJ1-5; D unresolved. Looked up from germline, CDR1 is SGHRS and CDR2 is YFSETQ. The CDR3 is 13 residues long. Trimming cost V 1 base and J 1 base, with 3 bases left between them. The CDR3 is CASSLNSNQPQHF. For the CDR3, the DNA is TGCGCCAGCAGCTTGAACAGCAATCAGCCCCAGCATTTT. Together with reference TRBV5-1 and TRBJ1-5, the CDR3 gives the full variable domain: KAGVTQTPRYLIKTRGQQVTLSCSPISGHRSVSWYQQTPGQGLQFLFEYFSETQRNKGNFPGRFSGRQFSNSRSEMNVSTLELGDSALYLCASSLNSNQPQHFGDGTRLSIL.

The chain is built from TRBV2 and TRBJ2-7; D is tentatively TRBD1 or TRBD2 (5 bases each). Germline V lookup: CDR1 SNHLY, CDR2 FYNNEI. Trimming took off 3 bases at V and 2 bases at J, with 11 bases between the two ends. This CDR3 is 14 amino acids long. CDR3 DNA: TGTGCCAGCAGTGATACGGGGACCCCCTACGAGCAGTACTTC. Protein sequence: CASSDTGTPYEQYF. Drawing the rest from reference TRBV2 and TRBJ2-7, the complete variable domain is EPEVTQTPSHQVTQMGQEVILRCVPISNHLYFYWYRQILGQKVEFLVSFYNNEISEKSEIFDDQFSVERPDGSNFTLKIRSTKLEDSAMYFCASSDTGTPYEQYFGPGTRLTVT.

The chain is built from TRBV18 and TRBJ2-2; no firm D call. Germline V gene data show CDR1 as KGHSH and CDR2 as LQKENI. The CDR3 consists of 15 residues. Trimming cost V 4 bases and J 0 bases, with 9 bases left between them. CDR3 residues: CASSLSGTNTGELFF. The CDR3 DNA reads as TGTGCCAGCTCACTATCTGGAACGAACACCGGGGAGCTGTTTTTT. Supplemented by reference TRBV18 and TRBJ2-2, the full variable domain reads NAGVMQNPRHLVRRRGQEARLRCSPMKGHSHVYWYRQLPEEGLKFMVYLQKENIIDESGMPKERFSAEFPKEGPSILRIQQVVRGDSAAYFCASSLSGTNTGELFFGEGSRLTVL.

This CDR3 reads CATSGSTDTQYF. In nucleotides, the CDR3 is TGTGCCACCAGCGGTTCTACAGATACGCAGTATTTT. The genes are TRBV15 and TRBJ2-3; the D is unclear. Per germline, CDR1 LNHNV and CDR2 YYDKDF (reference sequence). CDR3 length equals 12 residues. Trimming shortened V by 5 bases and J by 3 bases, and 6 bases separated the two germline ends. Together with reference TRBV15 and TRBJ2-3, the CDR3 gives the full variable domain: DAMVIQNPRYQVTQFGKPVTLSCSQTLNHNVMYWYQQKSSQAPKLLFHYYDKDFNNEADTPDNFQSRRPNTSFCFLDIRSPGLGDTAMYLCATSGSTDTQYFGPGTRLTVL.

This clone is termed medium-sized. The CDR3 DNA is TGTGCCAGCTCACCCCGGACGGCTGGAAACACCATATATTTT. Translating gives CASSPRTAGNTIYF. The genes are TRBV18 and TRBJ1-3; D gene uncertain. With 3 bases removed from V and 2 bases from J, the gap between germline ends came to 8 bases. The CDR3 is 14 amino acids. Looked up from germline, CDR1 is KGHSH and CDR2 is LQKENI.

V is TRBV7-8 and J is TRBJ2-7; tentative D call: TRBD1 (6 bases). V gave up 5 bases and J gave up 2 bases, with 13 bases separating them. This CDR3 is 14 amino acids long. Per the germline V gene, CDR1 is SGHVS and CDR2 is FQNEAQ. The CDR3 DNA reads TGTGCCAGCAGCACGGAGGACAGACCCTACGAGCAGTACTTC. It translates to CASSTEDRPYEQYF.

J is TRBJ2-1 and V is TRBV6-5, with a weak D call TRBD1 (5 bases). The length of the CDR3 is 15 residues. V shed 0 bases and J shed 8 bases, with 14 bases lying between them. CDR1 is MNHEY and CDR2 is SVGAGI in the germline V gene. This CDR3 is CASSYSGARWDEQFF. The CDR3 DNA reads TGTGCCAGCAGTTACTCTGGGGCCCGTTGGGATGAGCAGTTCTTC.

This clone came up a few times. The chain is built from TRBV16 and TRBJ2-2, with D perhaps TRBD1 (6 bases). Per germline, CDR1 KGHSY and CDR2 FQNENV. Trimming shortened V by 0 bases and J by 7 bases, and 15 bases separated the two germline ends. This CDR3 is 16 amino acids long. CDR3: CASSQSKTGISGELFF. The CDR3 DNA reads TGTGCCAGCAGCCAATCGAAAACAGGGATCAGCGGGGAGCTGTTTTTT.

The gene calls are TRBV2 and TRBJ1-6, with 8 bases aligning to TRBD1. Germline V gene data show CDR1 as SNHLY and CDR2 as FYNNEI. V shed 4 bases and J 7 bases; nucleotides not matched to a gene: 6. The CDR3 runs 15 residues. CDR3 in DNA: TGTGCCAGCAGTGCCCGGGGACAGGTGAATTCACCCCTCCACTTT. Protein product: CASSARGQVNSPLHF. Supplemented by reference TRBV2 and TRBJ1-6, the full variable domain reads EPEVTQTPSHQVTQMGQEVILRCVPISNHLYFYWYRQILGQKVEFLVSFYNNEISEKSEIFDDQFSVERPDGSNFTLKIRSTKLEDSAMYFCASSARGQVNSPLHFGNGTRLTVT.

V and J are TRBV12-1 and TRBJ2-5; TRBD2 is the table's D call and was not checked against the DNA. TRBV12-1 is shown as a pseudogene. The CDR3 has 11 amino acids. CDR3: CASSPLGAQYF. In DNA, the CDR3 is TGTGCCAGCAGCCCCCTCGGGGCCCAGTACTTC.

This rearrangement joins TRBV19 to TRBJ1-6, with D perhaps matching TRBD1 (6 bases). Germline V gene sequence: CDR1 LNHDA, CDR2 SQIVND (reference sequence). This CDR3 region has 15 residues. Trimming removed 6 bases at V and 2 bases at J, with 11 bases between. The CDR3 here is CASSQDSTYNSPLHF. For the CDR3, the DNA is TGTGCCAGTAGCCAGGACAGCACCTATAATTCACCCCTCCACTTT.